These T cell receptor beta chains were read from a single sample in a study of T cells after yellow fever vaccination. TCRdb fed the 5' RACE reads into MiXCR, producing one record per CDR3 protein. The sample carries a few hundred thousand distinct CDR3 sequences, approximately 4% recorded once. Here the sequenced sample was PBMCs, taken 5 days after the yellow fever booster vaccination. Receptors originate from a man aged 18-30 years who received the YFV17D yellow fever vaccine. The CDR3 runs from the conserved cysteine through the conserved F or W. The D gene is left open where the match is weak. Some rows have no size entry. The others give once, few or many, or a class for an expanded clone.

d_gene,abundance,v_gene,j_gene,CDR3aa,CDR3nt
NA,many,TRBV7-3,TRBJ2-3,CASSPFAGSDTQYF,TGTGCCAGCAGCCCCTTTGCGGGGTCAGATACGCAGTATTTT
NA,NA,TRBV2,TRBJ2-7,CASSEAHGSYEQYF,TGTGCCAGCAGTGAAGCGCACGGCTCCTACGAGCAGTACTTC
TRBD2,few,TRBV7-3,TRBJ2-1,CASSKKGSGGLYNEQFF,TGTGCCAGCAGCAAAAAGGGTAGCGGGGGCCTTTACAATGAGCAGTTCTTC
TRBD1,many,TRBV27,TRBJ2-2,CASSFWGQGGTGELFF,TGTGCCAGCAGTTTCTGGGGACAGGGGGGAACCGGGGAGCTGTTTTTT
NA,few,TRBV20-1,TRBJ2-5,CSASRLGPGETQYF,TGCAGTGCGTCCCGGCTGGGGCCGGGGGAGACCCAGTACTTC
TRBD1,NA,TRBV5-4,TRBJ2-5,CASSLNRGQETQYF,TGTGCCAGCAGCTTAAACAGGGGGCAAGAGACCCAGTACTTC
TRBD1,NA,TRBV9,TRBJ1-5,CASSVGSGQGGQPQHF,TGTGCCAGCAGCGTAGGGTCAGGACAGGGTGGTCAGCCCCAGCATTTT
NA,many,TRBV11-2,TRBJ2-5,CASSPRTGGGETQYF,TGTGCCAGCAGCCCCCGGACCGGGGGTGGCGAGACCCAGTACTTC
NA,NA,TRBV5-1,TRBJ1-2,CASSPGLMYRDGYTF,TGCGCCAGCAGCCCCGGGCTGATGTACAGGGATGGCTACACCTTC
NA,few,TRBV4-1,TRBJ2-3,CASSQLRPGPATDTQYF,TGCGCCAGCAGCCAATTGCGTCCGGGACCGGCCACAGATACGCAGTATTTT
NA,NA,TRBV6-2/TRBV6-3,TRBJ2-5,CASSYSARTVIQETQYF,TGTGCCAGCAGTTACTCGGCCCGGACAGTGATACAAGAGACCCAGTACTTC
NA,few,TRBV10-3,TRBJ2-1,CAIKGYNEQFF,TGTGCCATAAAGGGATACAATGAGCAGTTCTTC
NA,few,TRBV6-5,TRBJ1-3,CASTYQPGGGNTIYF,TGTGCCAGCACTTACCAGCCGGGGGGTGGAAACACCATATATTTT
NA,NA,TRBV28,TRBJ1-6,CASKGFVDSPLHF,TGTGCCAGCAAAGGTTTTGTGGATTCACCCCTCCACTTT
NA,few,TRBV10-3,TRBJ1-5,CAISPGGPTQPQHF,TGTGCCATCAGCCCCGGCGGGCCGACCCAGCCCCAGCATTTT
NA,many,TRBV4-3,TRBJ1-5,CASSQDGGSNQPQHF,TGCGCCAGCAGCCAAGATGGGGGTAGCAATCAGCCCCAGCATTTT
TRBD1,NA,TRBV20-1,TRBJ2-7,CSARVVNRDRGLYEQYF,TGCAGTGCTAGAGTTGTTAACCGGGACAGGGGGCTCTACGAGCAGTACTTC
NA,NA,TRBV27,TRBJ2-3,CASSPGLVADIDTQYF,TGTGCCAGCAGTCCGGGTTTAGTGGCAGATATAGATACGCAGTATTTT
TRBD1,many,TRBV27,TRBJ1-6,CASSSRQGVSPLHF,TGTGCCAGCAGCTCCCGACAGGGGGTTTCACCCCTCCACTTT
NA,few,TRBV6-2/TRBV6-3,TRBJ1-1,CASSPTPDRRNTEAFF,TGTGCCAGCAGTCCAACCCCAGACAGGAGGAACACTGAAGCTTTCTTT
TRBD1,NA,TRBV5-1,TRBJ2-3,CASSSEDRGPTDTQYF,TGCGCCAGCAGCTCCGAGGACAGGGGGCCCACAGATACGCAGTATTTT
TRBD2,many,TRBV7-9,TRBJ2-3,CASSLTGGLDTQYF,TGTGCCAGCAGCTTAACGGGGGGTCTAGATACGCAGTATTTT
NA,many,TRBV2,TRBJ1-3,CASSGALGNTIYF,TGTGCCAGCAGTGGAGCCCTAGGAAACACCATATATTTT
TRBD2,few,TRBV20-1,TRBJ2-5,CSARDLADQETQYF,TGCAGTGCTAGAGACCTAGCGGACCAAGAGACCCAGTACTTC
NA,many,TRBV27,TRBJ1-4,CASSFGGTEKLFF,TGTGCCAGCAGTTTTGGTGGTACAGAAAAACTGTTTTTT
NA,many,TRBV5-1,TRBJ2-2,CASSEPQGTGELFF,TGCGCCAGCAGCGAACCACAGGGAACCGGGGAGCTGTTTTTT
NA,NA,TRBV10-3,TRBJ1-1,CAISEFEGMNTEAFF,TGTGCCATCAGTGAGTTTGAGGGCATGAACACTGAAGCTTTCTTT
NA,NA,TRBV7-2,TRBJ1-6,CASSLGGRANSPLHF,TGTGCCAGCAGCTTAGGTGGCAGGGCGAATTCACCCCTCCACTTT
NA,NA,TRBV6-5,TRBJ1-1,CASSYGGRGPNEAFF,TGTGCCAGCAGTTACGGGGGGCGGGGGCCGAATGAAGCTTTCTTT
NA,NA,TRBV4-1,TRBJ1-1,CASSQEQWGGTEAFF,TGCGCCAGCAGCCAAGAGCAGTGGGGAGGGACTGAAGCTTTCTTT
NA,few,TRBV5-4,TRBJ1-2,CASSSGTWNGYTF,TGTGCCAGCAGCTCCGGGACCTGGAATGGCTACACCTTC
NA,few,TRBV18,TRBJ2-5,CASSPRAKETQYF,TGTGCCAGCTCACCAAGGGCAAAAGAGACCCAGTACTTC
NA,few,TRBV6-1,TRBJ1-1,CASLPGSRTEAFF,TGTGCCAGCTTACCGGGGTCAAGAACTGAAGCTTTCTTT
NA,NA,TRBV3-1,TRBJ1-1,CASSPPAEDEAFF,TGTGCCAGCAGCCCCCCCGCGGAGGATGAAGCTTTCTTT
NA,many,TRBV5-5,TRBJ1-3,CASSRREAGNTIYF,TGTGCCAGCAGCCGCAGGGAGGCCGGAAACACCATATATTTT
NA,NA,TRBV12-3/TRBV12-4,TRBJ1-2,CASGLRRGLRGYTF,TGTGCCAGCGGACTTCGCAGGGGATTACGCGGCTACACCTTC
NA,few,TRBV24-1,TRBJ1-2,CATSDQRTGGYTF,TGTGCCACCAGTGACCAACGGACGGGAGGCTACACCTTC
TRBD1,many,TRBV4-1,TRBJ2-5,CASSLTGEQTQYF,TGCGCCAGCAGCCTTACAGGGGAACAGACCCAGTACTTC
NA,many,TRBV16,TRBJ1-1,CASSRIQGETFF,TGTGCCAGCAGCCGAATACAGGGAGAAACTTTCTTT
TRBD1,NA,TRBV6-6,TRBJ1-1,CASSRQGSTWAFF,TGTGCCAGCAGCCGACAGGGGAGCACTTGGGCTTTCTTT
NA,NA,TRBV5-1,TRBJ1-1,CASSSGPAVGTEAFF,TGCGCCAGCAGCTCGGGCCCAGCGGTGGGGACTGAAGCTTTCTTT
NA,NA,TRBV20-1,TRBJ1-5,CSARDVGIGNQPQHF,TGCAGTGCTAGAGACGTGGGGATTGGCAATCAGCCCCAGCATTTT
NA,NA,TRBV12-3/TRBV12-4,TRBJ1-1,CASTPRGRGEAFF,TGTGCCAGCACCCCCCGGGGCCGGGGTGAAGCTTTCTTT
NA,many,TRBV27,TRBJ2-4,CASRPEGEAKNIQYF,TGTGCCAGCAGGCCCGAGGGGGAGGCCAAAAACATTCAGTACTTC
NA,few,TRBV21-1,TRBJ1-2,CASRSRDRAFYGYTF,TGTGCCAGCAGGAGCCGGGACAGGGCATTTTATGGCTACACCTTC
TRBD2,NA,TRBV6-2/TRBV6-3,TRBJ2-3,CASSLIAGATDTQYF,TGTGCCAGCAGCCTTATAGCGGGGGCCACAGATACGCAGTATTTT